This T cell receptor (beta chain) was sequenced in a study of graft-versus-host responses after intestinal transplantation listed by TCRdb under 2021. Broadly, across the study: The transplants that recipients received were multivisceral, liver-intestinal, or isolated intestinal. All recipients received anti-thymocyte globulin induction followed by maintenance tacrolimus and steroids for around three years. After intestinal transplantation, graft-versus-host and host-versus-graft alloreactive T cell clones were followed in the graft, circulation and bone marrow using bulk TCR-beta CDR3 sequencing. Alloreactive clones were identified by sequencing pre-transplant mixed lymphocyte reaction products and comparing these products with unstimulated pre-transplant donor and recipient T cells. A cohort of about 25 intestinal transplant recipients, including one retransplant, was enrolled, and a few patients lacking pretransplant specimens were excluded. Donor T cell macrochimerism was defined as a peak of at least 4% donor T cells among recipient peripheral blood mononuclear cells. Instead of going to the commercial service, samples from a few later patients were sequenced in-house on an Illumina MiSeq and processed with MiXCR. Study-wide findings and limitations: Peak levels of circulating GvH clones were associated with declines in HvG clones early after transplant. In the allografts of patients with donor T cell macrochimerism, GvH to HvG T cell clonal ratios were high. GvH clones were detected in recipient bone marrow, and some appeared earlier in ileal mucosa or blood, consistent with an intestinal mucosal origin. The conclusions were limited by the relatively low number and heterogeneity of the intestinal transplant patients.

Reading the label with the study, this specimen's time point is: cells obtained before transplantation from donor or recipient. CD3+CD4+ and CD3+CD8+ populations were FACS-sorted from unstimulated pre-transplant donor and recipient cells taken from spleen or lymph nodes. On this clone: Its antigen target is currently unknown. The input lacks base qualities; no much larger clone sits a single base away.

Libraries were made using the immunoSEQ multiplex PCR assay. For most patients, genomic DNA was isolated with the Qiagen DNeasy Blood and Tissue Kit and sent frozen to Adaptive Biotechnologies for TCR sequencing. For most patients, high-throughput TCR-beta CDR3 sequencing of genomic DNA was performed by Adaptive Biotechnologies. The study's own analysis went as follows. Adaptive's ImmunoSEQ software was the source of the TCR sequencing data for around 20 patients, while a few other patients were processed with MiXCR and VDJtools. To correct CD4 versus CD8 sorting errors, any sequence found in both subsets at a frequency ratio below 5:1 was removed. CDR3 nucleotide sequences shared by donor and recipient were removed because the origin of these sequences could not be assigned. At least 2-fold expansion over unstimulated cells and a minimum CFSE-low frequency of 0.002% (template counts) or 0.001% (read counts) were required for clones to be classified as alloreactive. Clones were considered mappable if detected in sequenced pre-transplant spleen, lymph node, or MLR CFSE-low populations of the donor or recipient. Cumulative frequency of alloreactive clones was calculated as a percentage of all sequences weighted by copy number. TCRdb's version of the immuneACCESS table is confined to in-frame rearrangements and falls short of the full clone set. An unresolved V gene accounts for under half of the shortfall where checked; the remainder is of unknown origin. V and J calls and clone size are as listed in that table; D and trimming were resolved from the DNA. Within this sample are some 96,000 clones, with over 75% of them counted one time only. The top ten clones comprise 0.95% of the sample.

The source material was unstimulated CD4+ T cells sorted from spleen or lymph node cells, sampled before transplant. The receptor's source is a human donor who was the organ donor for an intestinal transplant.

For the CDR3, the sequence is CASSQINTDTQYF. Read as DNA, the sequence is TGTGCCAGCAGCCAAATCAACACAGATACGCAGTATTTT. The V and J segments used are TRBV13 and TRBJ2-3; the D gene identity is not certain. The CDR3 holds 13 amino acids from the cysteine to the phenylalanine. The retained sequence is limited to the CDR3, 39 bases, with the frame set at the first base. CDR1 and CDR2 were assigned from the germline V gene (reference sequence) as PRHDT and FYEKMQ. The germline ends are 8 bases apart after V is trimmed by 5 bases and J by 2 bases.